The T cell receptor (beta chain) described here comes from a study of cytomegalovirus exposure and HLA in healthy donors. Study in general: There were 75 million to 95 million unique TCRs (from HLA-typed donors) in an early data release. Study results and limitations: Later genetic work tied a missense DCLRE1C variant to beta-chain V and J trimming.

The PCR made use of 60 Vbeta and 13 Jbeta primers. Assay: immunoSEQ multiplex PCR; the TCRdb copy retains only in-frame clones and omits some. Its clone listing holds 100,000 to 150,000 clones. About this clone itself: Its cognate antigen is unknown.

The CDR3 runs to 15 residues. V shed 7 bases and J 3 bases; nucleotides not matched to a gene: 12. Germline V gene data show CDR1 as SNHLY and CDR2 as FYNNEI. This rearrangement joins TRBV2 to TRBJ2-7; TRBD1 aligns across 7 bases. Sequencing input: PBMCs. This clonotype originated in a man aged 40-49 years in good health and CMV-seronegative. The CDR3 bases are TGTGCCAGCACCCAGGGGGTGGACAGGTTCTACGAGCAGTACTTC. Translation: CASTQGVDRFYEQYF. The whole variable domain, filled in from reference TRBV2 and TRBJ2-7, reads EPEVTQTPSHQVTQMGQEVILRCVPISNHLYFYWYRQILGQKVEFLVSFYNNEISEKSEIFDDQFSVERPDGSNFTLKIRSTKLEDSAMYFCASTQGVDRFYEQYFGPGTRLTVT.